This section outlines one TCR beta chain sequence together with its context. The sample belongs to a study of blood T cell repertoires in COVID-19. Turning to the study itself: The United States, Italy and Spain were the sources of the acute and convalescent COVID-19 samples.

The CDR3 runs to 16 residues. The V end was cut by 2 bases, the J end by 1 base, with 11 bases between. CDR1 and CDR2 (germline): MNHEY, SMNVEV (reference sequence). Living in about two dozen US areas, the participants were between roughly 18 and 90 years of age. Per the authors' pipeline: Reference gene primer amplification in the assay estimated nucleated cell counts. Data came from immunoSEQ multiplex PCR; TCRdb stores just in-frame clones and leaves some out. That table gives V, J and clone size, and the DNA gave D and trimming. The sample consists of roughly 380,000 clones, more than 70% of them appearing once.

Sequencing input: PBMCs or T cells enriched from blood (not recorded which). The source is a woman between 25 and 40 years old who had been exposed to COVID-19. The V and J genes are TRBV27 and TRBJ2-2; weak D call: TRBD2 (5 bases). In nucleotides, the CDR3 is TGTGCCAGCAGTTTAGGCGGGCTTTGGAACACCGGGGAGCTGTTTTTT. Encoded protein: CASSLGGLWNTGELFF.